This T cell receptor (beta chain) emerged from a study of early T cells in non-severe SARS-CoV-2 infection. Overall study findings and caveats: VDJdb-based annotation leaned toward anti-spike CD8 responses and missed private and CD4 specificities.

This clonotype appeared many times. Its antigen is unidentified. TCRdb re-derived calls from the 5' RACE reads in MiXCR, one entry per CDR3 protein. The sample lists about 52,000 distinct CDR3 sequences, approximately 10% seen once, with around 14% in the top ten. The V gene end was trimmed by 4 bases and the J gene end by 4 bases; junction bases not matched to a gene: 8. The CDR3 extends over 15 amino acids. CDR1 is SQVTM and CDR2 is ANQGSEA in the germline V gene. This receptor was taken from an adult who was a healthcare worker with PCR-confirmed SARS-CoV-2 infection or an uninfected control (not recorded which). The sequenced material came from whole blood. The chain links TRBV29-1 to TRBJ2-7; 12 bases line up with TRBD2. The CDR3 is CSVVPPLAGGYEQYF. DNA of the CDR3: TGCAGCGTTGTCCCCCCCCTAGCGGGAGGGTACGAGCAGTACTTC.